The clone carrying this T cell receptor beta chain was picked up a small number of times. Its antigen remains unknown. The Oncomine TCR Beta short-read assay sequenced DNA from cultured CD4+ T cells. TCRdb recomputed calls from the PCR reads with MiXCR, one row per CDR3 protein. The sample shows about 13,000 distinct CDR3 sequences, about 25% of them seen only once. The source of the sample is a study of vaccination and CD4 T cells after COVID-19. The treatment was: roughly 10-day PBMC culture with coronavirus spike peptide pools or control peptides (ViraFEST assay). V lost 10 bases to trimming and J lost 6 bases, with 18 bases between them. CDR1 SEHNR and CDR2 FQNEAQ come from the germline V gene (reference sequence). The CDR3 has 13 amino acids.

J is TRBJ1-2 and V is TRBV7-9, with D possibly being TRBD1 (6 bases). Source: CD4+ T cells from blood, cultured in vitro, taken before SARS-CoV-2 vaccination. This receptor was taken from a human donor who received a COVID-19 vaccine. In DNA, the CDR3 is TGTGCCATCACCCCCTCGGGACAAGATGGCTACACCTTC. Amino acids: CAITPSGQDGYTF. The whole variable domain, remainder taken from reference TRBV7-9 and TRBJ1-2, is DTGVSQNPRHKITKRGQNVTFRCDPISEHNRLYWYRQTLGQGPEFLTYFQNEAQLEKSRLLSDRFSAERPKGSFSTLEIQRTEQGDSAMYLCAITPSGQDGYTFGSGTRLTVV.